This record looks at one TCR beta chain sequence and its context. The data were taken from a study of blood T cell repertoires in COVID-19. From germline, CDR1 is LGHNA and CDR2 YSLEER. This CDR3 comprises 14 residues. Trimming stripped 1 base from V and 10 bases from J, with 14 bases between. Sequenced by immunoSEQ multiplex PCR; TCRdb stores in-frame clones only, minus some. The table has about 27,000 clones, roughly nine tenths seen once; the top ten hold about 17%. The chain is built from TRBV4-3 and TRBJ2-1, with D possibly TRBD2 on 5 matching bases. The clonotype was recovered from a human donor with active COVID-19. The donor label of this sample is uncertain. Sequences were obtained from peripheral blood. CDR3 in DNA: TGCGCCAGCAGCCAAGGTCCCGGGGAATGGGAGCAGTTCTTC. It translates to CASSQGPGEWEQFF.